Presented here are 30 T cell receptor beta chains from one specimen sequenced in a study of T cells expressing NK-cell markers. TCRdb processed the 5' RACE reads again and assigns one entry to each CDR3 protein, with no DNA. Its clone listing holds 200,000 to 300,000 distinct CDR3 sequences. The sequencing sample was made of blood T cells: a sorted CD56 or NKG2C T cell subset, CD4+ or CD8+ T cells, or bulk PBMC T cells (not recorded which). The receptors stem from a woman between 18 and 70 years old in good health.

This CDR3 reads CASNLIGLGETQYF. The chain carries TRBV5-5 and TRBJ2-5; TCRdb lists TRBD2, though no DNA is available to test this call. Germline CDR1 SGHKS, CDR2 YYEKEE (reference sequence). The CDR3 loop spans 14 amino acids. Drawing the rest from reference TRBV5-5 and TRBJ2-5, the complete variable domain is DAGVTQSPTHLIKTRGQQVTLRCSPISGHKSVSWYQQVLGQGPQFIFQYYEKEERGRGNFPDRFSARQFPNYSSELNVNALLLGDSALYLCASNLIGLGETQYFGPGTRLLVL.

This rearrangement joins TRBV28 to TRBJ2-3; TCRdb reports TRBD2, a call that lacks DNA to check it against. Germline CDR1 is MDHEN and CDR2 is SYDVKM. The CDR3 loop spans 16 amino acids. The CDR3: CATTPGLAGVSDTQYF.

J is TRBJ1-4 and V is TRBV12-3 or TRBV12-4. CDR3 length equals 15 residues. CDR3 sequence reads: CASSLLRQTNEKLFF.

The CDR3: CSWGQSTDTQYF. V gene TRBV29-1 combines with J gene TRBJ2-3; TCRdb's D call of TRBD1 is untestable without DNA. Germline-derived CDR1 and CDR2 are SQVTM and ANQGSEA. The CDR3 runs 12 residues.

J is TRBJ2-3 and V is TRBV7-3; TCRdb's D gene call, TRBD2, goes unchecked for lack of DNA. Germline V gene lookup returns CDR1 SGHTA and CDR2 FQGTGA. The CDR3 is 16 residues long. The CDR3 sequence: CASSLSAGVSTDTQYF.

The genes are TRBV7-2 and TRBJ2-3. The V gene's germline CDR1 is SGHTA and CDR2 FQGNSA. This CDR3 is built from 12 residues. CDR3 sequence reads: CASSRDLDTQYF.

This chain uses TRBV5-6 with TRBJ2-5; TCRdb proposes TRBD1, but this gene call is untestable without DNA. From germline, CDR1 is SGHDT and CDR2 YYEEEE. CDR3 length: 14 residues. The CDR3 region is CASSMGQGAETQYF.

The CDR3 spells CASSFTYRETNEKLFF. The rearrangement joins TRBV6-5 to TRBJ1-4; there is no DNA to check the TCRdb D call of TRBD1. Germline CDR1 is MNHEY and CDR2 is SVGAGI. The CDR3 has 16 residues.

The chain couples TRBV29-1 to TRBJ2-2. CDR3 length: 11 residues. Germline CDR1 SQVTM, CDR2 ANQGSEA. The CDR3 protein is CSAKNTGELFF.

The chain recombines TRBV20-1 with TRBJ2-5; checking the TCRdb D call of TRBD1 is not possible without DNA. This CDR3 has 14 residues. Germline CDR1 reads DFQATT; CDR2 reads SNEGSKA (reference sequence). Here the CDR3 reads CSARGGAAQETQYF.

The gene calls are TRBV24-1 and TRBJ2-1. Per the germline V gene, CDR1 is KGHDR and CDR2 is SFDVKD. The CDR3 has 16 amino acids. CDR3 protein: CATSDLQAPSYNEQFF.

This chain joins TRBV5-1 and TRBJ2-1; without DNA, the TCRdb call of TRBD1 cannot be checked. The CDR3 is 15 residues long. CDR1 and CDR2 from the germline V gene are SGHRS and YFSETQ. CDR3 residues: CASSPGQVAYNEQFF.

This chain connects TRBV10-3 to TRBJ2-1. Germline V gene lookup returns CDR1 ENHRY and CDR2 SYGVKD. The CDR3 contains 12 residues. This CDR3 is CAIGFSYNEQFF.

J is TRBJ1-1 and V is TRBV28; TCRdb's D call of TRBD1 is untestable without DNA. Per germline, CDR1 MDHEN and CDR2 SYDVKM. The CDR3 runs 11 residues. This chain's CDR3 is CASSSQGGAFF.

The J gene is TRBJ2-1, the V gene TRBV11-2; TCRdb gives TRBD2 as the D gene, but with no DNA this cannot be confirmed. This CDR3 is built from 13 residues. Looked up from germline, CDR1 is SGHAT and CDR2 is FQNNGV. CDR3 region: CASSSREGNEQFF.

The V gene is TRBV3-1, the J gene TRBJ2-5. This CDR3 is 14 amino acids long. CDR1 LGHDT and CDR2 YNNKEL come from the germline V gene (reference sequence). The CDR3 loop is CASSQGSWLETQYF.

This chain links TRBV6-6 with TRBJ2-7; TCRdb lists TRBD1, though no DNA is available to test this call. Looked up from germline, CDR1 is MNHNY and CDR2 is SVGAGI (reference sequence). The CDR3 has 13 residues. CDR3 sequence reads: CASSYSQGPGGNF.

The rearrangement links TRBV7-2 to TRBJ1-5. The CDR3 has 15 residues. The germline V gene encodes CDR1 SGHTA and CDR2 FQGNSA. The chain's CDR3 is CASSLAVPGAQPQHF. The whole variable domain, filled in from reference TRBV7-2 and TRBJ1-5, reads GAGVSQSPSNKVTEKGKDVELRCDPISGHTALYWYRQSLGQGLEFLIYFQGNSAPDKSGLPSDRFSAERTGGSVSTLTIQRTQQEDSAVYLCASSLAVPGAQPQHFGDGTRLSIL.

CDR3 sequence reads: CSAGTAAEAFF. The chain employs TRBV29-1 and TRBJ1-1. Germline V CDR1 and CDR2: SQVTM, ANQGSEA. The CDR3 contains 11 residues.

The chain carries TRBV5-1 and TRBJ2-3; the TCRdb call, TRBD2, lacks DNA for checking. The CDR3 extends over 16 amino acids. The germline V gene encodes CDR1 SGHRS and CDR2 YFSETQ. CDR3 region: CASSLRLAGGTDTQYF. The whole variable domain, remainder taken from reference TRBV5-1 and TRBJ2-3, is KAGVTQTPRYLIKTRGQQVTLSCSPISGHRSVSWYQQTPGQGLQFLFEYFSETQRNKGNFPGRFSGRQFSNSRSEMNVSTLELGDSALYLCASSLRLAGGTDTQYFGPGTRLTVL.

V gene TRBV5-1 combines with J gene TRBJ2-7. This CDR3 contains 13 residues. Per germline, CDR1 SGHRS and CDR2 YFSETQ. CDR3 amino acids: CASSFKDPYEQYF.

CDR3 sequence: CASGSQGAEAFF. J is TRBJ1-1 and V is TRBV6-1; TCRdb selects TRBD1, and the lack of DNA leaves this call unchecked. The CDR3 totals 12 residues. Per the germline V gene, CDR1 is MNHNS and CDR2 is SASEGT.

The chain links TRBV7-3 to TRBJ2-2. Germline loops: CDR1 SGHTA, CDR2 FQGTGA. The CDR3 covers 13 residues. The CDR3 is CASSLTVAGELFF.

This chain uses TRBV12-3 or TRBV12-4 with TRBJ1-1. The CDR3 runs to 13 residues. CDR3 amino acids: CASSLETSTEAFF.

The chain combines TRBV18 with TRBJ2-3. The CDR3 consists of 17 residues. The germline CDR1 and CDR2 sequences are KGHSH and LQKENI. The CDR3 sequence is CASSLWAAGTSTDTQYF.

The chain carries TRBV10-3 and TRBJ2-5; TCRdb's D call, TRBD1, is unchecked because there is no DNA. CDR3 length equals 15 residues. Germline V CDR1 and CDR2: ENHRY, SYGVKD. CDR3 region: CATSRRTGGLETQYF.

The chain employs TRBV5-1 and TRBJ2-7; TCRdb picks TRBD2, but there is no DNA to check that call. Germline V gene sequence: CDR1 SGHRS, CDR2 YFSETQ. The CDR3 contains 13 residues. CDR3 amino acids: CACRASETYEQYF.

The rearrangement links TRBV6-1 to TRBJ1-2; checking the TCRdb D call of TRBD1 is not possible without DNA. Per germline, CDR1 MNHNS and CDR2 SASEGT. This CDR3 has 14 amino acids. This CDR3 reads CASSPTTVSYGYTF.

The chain carries TRBV20-1 and TRBJ2-1. The CDR3 consists of 15 residues. Looked up from germline, CDR1 is DFQATT and CDR2 is SNEGSKA (reference sequence). The CDR3 sequence is CSARDFDRTYNEQFF.

The rearrangement uses TRBV20-1 and TRBJ2-6; the D call from TCRdb, TRBD1, cannot be confirmed without DNA. The CDR3 has 14 residues. Germline V gives CDR1 DFQATT, CDR2 SNEGSKA (reference sequence). This CDR3 reads CSASPRPGANVLTF.